Following are 10 T cell receptor beta chains from one sample sequenced in a study of OX40 agonist ivuxolimab in advanced cancers. Libraries were prepared by immunoSEQ multiplex PCR; TCRdb keeps only in-frame clonotypes and omits some of them. This sample has over 60,000 clones, with about 89% found just once. Sequencing was performed on CD4+ or CD8+ T cells sorted from blood, taken in a trial of the OX40 agonist ivuxolimab. The source of these receptors is an adult with an advanced solid tumor such as melanoma, head and neck, liver or kidney cancer.

This chain links TRBV6-1 with TRBJ2-5; 11 positions match TRBD2. Germline trimming cut 7 bases from V and 2 bases from J; bases unmatched to any gene: 6. Germline lookup yields CDR1 MNHNS and CDR2 SASEGT. This CDR3 has 15 residues. The CDR3 coding sequence is TGTGCCAGCACCCCGACTAGCGGGATTCAAGAGACCCAGTACTTC. Translating it yields CASTPTSGIQETQYF.

The chain employs TRBV7-9 and TRBJ2-1; 9 bases align to TRBD2. Germline V gives CDR1 SEHNR, CDR2 FQNEAQ (reference sequence). CDR3 length equals 16 residues. V shed 1 base and J 5 bases; nucleotides not matched to a gene: 6. CDR3 nucleotide sequence: TGTGCCAGCAGCTTAGATTGGCTAGCGGGACACAATGAGCAGTTCTTC. This codes for CASSLDWLAGHNEQFF. Full variable domain (outside the CDR3, taken from reference TRBV7-9 and TRBJ2-1): DTGVSQNPRHKITKRGQNVTFRCDPISEHNRLYWYRQTLGQGPEFLTYFQNEAQLEKSRLLSDRFSAERPKGSFSTLEIQRTEQGDSAMYLCASSLDWLAGHNEQFFGPGTRLTVL.

The rearrangement joins TRBV18 to TRBJ1-2, with unresolved D. CDR3 length equals 13 residues. Trimming cost V 3 bases and J 5 bases, with 10 bases left between them. From germline, CDR1 is KGHSH and CDR2 LQKENI. The CDR3 loop reads CASSPGVGYGYTF. DNA for the CDR3: TGTGCCAGCTCACCGGGAGTGGGTTATGGCTACACCTTC.

V and J are TRBV19 and TRBJ2-3, with 12 bases aligning to TRBD2. CDR1 LNHDA and CDR2 SQIVND come from the germline V gene (reference sequence). J gave up 3 bases and V 3 bases, and 7 bases lay outside the gene matches. CDR3 length: 17 amino acids. CDR3: CASSMGLAGSGTDTQYF. The CDR3 region has the DNA TGTGCCAGTAGTATGGGACTAGCGGGTTCGGGGACAGATACGCAGTATTTT.

This chain joins TRBV9 and TRBJ2-5; D may be TRBD1 or TRBD2 (5 bases each). Germline V gives CDR1 SGDLS, CDR2 YYNGEE. There are 13 residues in the CDR3. The ends were cut back, 4 bases at V and 5 bases at J, with 12 bases in the middle. The CDR3 DNA reads as TGTGCCAGCAGCCCTATGGGACGGGAGACCCAGTACTTC. As protein: CASSPMGRETQYF.

In regard to this clone: The sample carries other DNA sequences with the same CDR3. The chain uses TRBV7-3 and TRBJ2-5; D gene unclear. Germline-derived CDR1 and CDR2 are SGHTA and FQGTGA. V was pared by 2 bases and J by 1 base, with 8 bases between. The CDR3 extends over 14 amino acids. CDR3 nucleotides: TGTGCCAGCAGCTTAGGGCCAGGCCAAGAGACCCAGTACTTC. This translates into CASSLGPGQETQYF.

This sequence joins TRBV6-5 and TRBJ2-5, with D unclear. The V end lost 2 bases, the J end lost 5 bases, and 6 bases lay between the germline ends. Germline lookup yields CDR1 MNHEY and CDR2 SVGAGI. This CDR3 is built from 12 residues. CDR3 DNA sequence: TGTGCCAGCAGTTACCGAGGTGAGACCCAGTACTTC. It yields the protein CASSYRGETQYF.

The chain combines TRBV10-3 with TRBJ2-2; TRBD1 is a possible D gene (5 bases). Germline V gives CDR1 ENHRY, CDR2 SYGVKD. The CDR3 has 16 amino acids. V lost 0 bases and J 4 bases, leaving 12 bases between the germline ends. The CDR3, as DNA: TGTGCCATCAGTGAGTCTAGGGGCTTCTCCACCGGGGAGCTGTTTTTT. Translated, it gives CAISESRGFSTGELFF.

V is TRBV2 and J is TRBJ2-1; D is unresolved. CDR1 is SNHLY and CDR2 is FYNNEI in the germline V gene. Trimming removed 7 bases from V and 4 bases from J, with 11 bases in between. This CDR3 contains 13 residues. CDR3 amino acids: CASNLNGYNEQFF. The CDR3 bases are TGTGCCAGCAACCTAAATGGGTACAATGAGCAGTTCTTC.

The gene calls are TRBV2 and TRBJ2-3; 12 bases fit TRBD2. Germline V gives CDR1 SNHLY, CDR2 FYNNEI. The CDR3 loop spans 15 amino acids. Losses at the gene ends were 4 bases for V and 1 base for J; bases not matched to a gene: 0. In nucleotides, the CDR3 is TGTGCCAGCAGTGGACTAGCGGGAGGCACAGATACGCAGTATTTT. It specifies CASSGLAGGTDTQYF.